One sample yielded the 2 T cell receptor beta chains listed below, sequenced in a study of T cells expressing NK-cell markers. Reanalyzing the 5' RACE reads, TCRdb keeps one entry per CDR3 protein, without DNA. The listing records roughly 170,000 distinct CDR3 sequences. Sequencing used blood T cells: a sorted CD56 or NKG2C T cell subset, CD4+ or CD8+ T cells, or bulk PBMC T cells (not recorded which). The receptors were sampled from a woman aged 18-69 years in good health.

The chain recombines TRBV20-1 with TRBJ2-7; the D gene TCRdb calls, TRBD1, cannot be checked with no DNA. The CDR3 is 15 residues long. Per the germline V gene, CDR1 is DFQATT and CDR2 is SNEGSKA (reference sequence). The CDR3 sequence: CSARDPGQGTYEQYF.

The rearrangement uses TRBV7-9 and TRBJ2-1. Germline CDR1 reads SEHNR; CDR2 reads FQNEAQ (reference sequence). CDR3 length equals 14 residues. This CDR3 reads CASSLDGFPNEQFF.